The next 19 T cell receptor beta chains were all read from a single sample in a study of human T cells and chemical hapten exposure (dated by TCRdb to about 2021). The receptor library was made with RACE. The reads were generated on a NextSeq 500. TCRdb ran its own pipeline on the public reads, namely fastp trimming at Q25 and MiXCR clone calling, and kept in-frame beta chains. Records with the same CDR3 protein are collapsed into one entry carrying the most frequent genes and DNA. The sample contains around 130,000 distinct CDR3 sequences, more than 7.5% of them found a single time. The ten biggest clones cover 1.5% to 2% of the sample. The sample's time point label, decoded: healthy volunteer bleed at 2 weeks. Total RNA was extracted from unfractionated whole blood collected in Tempus Blood RNA tubes. Sequences were obtained from whole blood. The receptors originated from a male donor in good health. Some clones in this sample may be carry-over from other donors' samples.

The V call is TRBV21-1, the J call TRBJ2-3. TRBV21-1 is flagged as a pseudogene. This CDR3 region has 17 residues. In DNA form, the CDR3 reads TGTGCCAGCAGCAAGTACCCTAGGCGTCATAGCACAGATACGCAGTATTTT. Translation: CASSKYPRRHSTDTQYF.

The chain joins TRBV6-1 to TRBJ2-1; no clear D. The CDR3 extends over 14 amino acids. The V gene's germline CDR1 is MNHNS and CDR2 SASEGT. The V and J ends lost 1 base and 7 bases respectively, with 11 bases between them. The CDR3 is CASSEGAQANEQFF. The CDR3 region has the DNA TGTGCCAGCAGTGAAGGGGCTCAAGCGAATGAGCAGTTCTTC.

This clonotype was observed a handful of times. In DNA form, the CDR3 reads TGTGCCAGCAGCTTAGACAGGGGGCATGGCTACACCTTC. The encoded protein is CASSLDRGHGYTF. The chain combines TRBV11-2 with TRBJ1-2, with 8 positions matching TRBD1. Germline assignment: CDR1 SGHAT and CDR2 FQNNGV. CDR3 length equals 13 residues. V lost 0 bases and J lost 6; bases outside the gene matches: 0.

This chain uses TRBV12-3 or TRBV12-4 with TRBJ2-2; 7 bases are a match to TRBD1. The CDR3 is made up of 19 amino acids. V trimming: 3 bases; J trimming: 6 bases; junction bases outside the gene matches: 19. The CDR3 nucleotides are TGTGCCAGCAGTTTCCGCCGACAGGGAGTGAACTTTTGGTCCGGGGAGCTGTTTTTT. This translates into CASSFRRQGVNFWSGELFF.

The sample holds many counts of this clonotype. This sequence joins TRBV7-9 and TRBJ1-2; D remains unclear. V lost 5 bases and J 1 base, leaving 5 bases between the germline ends. Germline V lookup: CDR1 SEHNR, CDR2 FQNEAQ (reference sequence). The CDR3 loop spans 12 amino acids. The CDR3 region is CASSHSNYGYTF. CDR3 nucleotide sequence: TGTGCCAGCAGCCACAGTAACTATGGCTACACCTTC.

This clonotype was seen at least ten times. The chain uses TRBV20-1 and TRBJ1-1, with D unclear. CDR3 size: 15 residues. Germline-derived CDR1 and CDR2 are DFQATT and SNEGSKA (reference sequence). Trimming pared 0 bases from V and 1 base from J, leaving 12 bases between. The CDR3 DNA is TGCAGTGCTAGAGATTGGGATTCTTCGAACACTGAAGCTTTCTTT. Translation gives CSARDWDSSNTEAFF.

Ten or more counts support this clonotype. The chain has TRBV4-1 and TRBJ2-3, with TRBD2 matching over 9 bases. The CDR3 has 15 amino acids. Germline CDR1 is MGHRA and CDR2 is YSYEKL. Unmatched junction bases numbered 4, after V lost 4 bases and J lost 2 bases. CDR3 sequence (DNA): TGCGCCAGCAGCCTTAGCGGGGGCCACACAGATACGCAGTATTTT. The encoded protein is CASSLSGGHTDTQYF.

This clonotype has a count of ten or more. V is TRBV7-2 and J is TRBJ1-1; TRBD1 is a possible D gene (6 bases). The ends were cut back, 4 bases at V and 4 bases at J, with 13 bases in the middle. The CDR3 has 14 residues. CDR1 is SGHTA and CDR2 is FQGNSA in the germline V gene. CDR3 residues: CASSSQGFGTEAFF. In DNA, the CDR3 is TGTGCCAGCAGCTCACAGGGCTTCGGCACTGAAGCTTTCTTT.

This clonotype was detected ten times or more. The chain links TRBV25-1 to TRBJ2-3; no clear D. This CDR3 has 15 amino acids. V was clipped by 3 bases and J by 4 bases, with 14 bases between them. Germline assignment: CDR1 MGHDK and CDR2 SYGVNS. The CDR3 protein is CASSEGSPKADTQYF. For the CDR3, the DNA is TGTGCCAGCAGTGAGGGCTCGCCGAAGGCAGATACGCAGTATTTT.

This clonotype was counted many times. This chain connects TRBV27 to TRBJ1-5; D is perhaps TRBD1 (6 bases). V shed 5 bases and J shed 2 bases, with 13 bases lying between them. The CDR3 spans 15 residues. Germline V gene lookup returns CDR1 MNHEY and CDR2 SMNVEV (reference sequence). The CDR3 DNA reads as TGTGCCAGCAGTCCTCTACAGGGAGGCAATCAGCCCCAGCATTTT. This codes for CASSPLQGGNQPQHF.

This clonotype has only a few counts. V is TRBV14 and J is TRBJ1-6; TRBD1 agrees at 7 bases. CDR3 length equals 14 residues. Germline V gene sequence: CDR1 SGHDN, CDR2 FVKESK. V lost 3 bases and J lost 7; bases outside the gene matches: 3. Written as DNA, the CDR3 is TGTGCCAGCAGCCACCTGGACAGGAATTCACCCCTCCACTTT. Its translation is CASSHLDRNSPLHF.

This clonotype was detected ten times or more. The chain employs TRBV6-2 or TRBV6-3 and TRBJ1-1; weak D call: TRBD1 (5 bases). V lost 0 bases to trimming and J lost 9 bases, with 8 bases between them. This CDR3 comprises 12 residues. Germline CDR1 is MNHEY and CDR2 is SVGEGT. The CDR3 DNA follows: TGTGCCAGCAGTTACTCGAACAGGAAAGCTTTCTTT. The encoded protein is CASSYSNRKAFF.

The chain links TRBV6-1 to TRBJ2-2, with TRBD2 matching over 8 bases. J was trimmed by 5 bases and V by 6 bases; bases with no gene match: 8. The germline CDR1 and CDR2 sequences are MNHNS and SASEGT. The CDR3 is 15 residues long. The CDR3: CASSQSGSWTGELFF. Here the CDR3 DNA reads TGTGCCAGCAGCCAGAGCGGGAGTTGGACCGGGGAGCTGTTTTTT.

The chain employs TRBV15 and TRBJ2-3; TRBD2 matches at 7 bases. The CDR3 has 15 amino acids. J was trimmed by 3 bases and V by 4 bases; bases with no gene match: 7. CDR1 is LNHNV and CDR2 is YYDKDF in the germline V gene (reference sequence). The CDR3: CATSITVGGTDTQYF. The CDR3 region has the DNA TGTGCCACCAGCATCACGGTGGGGGGGACAGATACGCAGTATTTT.

This chain connects TRBV25-1 to TRBJ2-3; 10 nucleotides line up with TRBD1. Germline values: CDR1 MGHDK, CDR2 SYGVNS. The CDR3 sequence is 14 residues long. The junction had 3 bases not matched to a gene; V was cut back by 5 bases and J by 4 bases. Written as DNA, the CDR3 is TGTGCCAGCAGTACAGGACAGGGGGCAGATACGCAGTATTTT. The encoded protein is CASSTGQGADTQYF.

This clonotype was found many times. The rearrangement links TRBV12-3 or TRBV12-4 to TRBJ2-4; D unclear. V shed 6 bases and J shed 0 bases, with 18 bases lying between them. The CDR3 totals 17 residues. Here the CDR3 DNA reads TGTGCCAGCAGCCCCGGGCCCACCTCACTAGCCAAAAACATTCAGTACTTC. Residues: CASSPGPTSLAKNIQYF.

CDR3 sequence: CASNRDSEAFF. CDR3 coding DNA: TGTGCCAGCAATAGGGACAGTGAAGCTTTCTTT. The chain joins TRBV6-1 to TRBJ1-1; TRBD1 aligns across 7 bases. Germline loops: CDR1 MNHNS, CDR2 SASEGT. The length of the CDR3 is 11 residues. The V gene end was trimmed by 7 bases and the J gene end by 7 bases; junction bases not matched to a gene: 3.

The rearrangement joins TRBV10-2 to TRBJ2-7; the match to TRBD2 covers 15 bases. CDR1 is WSHSY, CDR2 SAAADI, per germline. After removal of 7 bases from V and 0 bases from J, the junction contained 10 bases not matched to a gene. CDR3 length: 18 residues. This CDR3 is CASIPGLAGGRGSYEQYF. DNA of the CDR3: TGCGCCAGCATCCCGGGACTAGCGGGAGGACGGGGCTCCTACGAGCAGTACTTC.

This clonotype was recorded a few times. The chain uses TRBV20-1 and TRBJ1-4; tentatively, D is TRBD1 (5 bases). The CDR3 is made up of 14 amino acids. The germline V and J ends were trimmed by 5 bases and 6 bases, with 16 bases remaining between them. Germline V gene data show CDR1 as DFQATT and CDR2 as SNEGSKA (reference sequence). CDR3 protein: CSASRPGEYEKLFF. The CDR3 DNA is TGCAGTGCTTCCCGGCCGGGGGAGTATGAAAAACTGTTTTTT.